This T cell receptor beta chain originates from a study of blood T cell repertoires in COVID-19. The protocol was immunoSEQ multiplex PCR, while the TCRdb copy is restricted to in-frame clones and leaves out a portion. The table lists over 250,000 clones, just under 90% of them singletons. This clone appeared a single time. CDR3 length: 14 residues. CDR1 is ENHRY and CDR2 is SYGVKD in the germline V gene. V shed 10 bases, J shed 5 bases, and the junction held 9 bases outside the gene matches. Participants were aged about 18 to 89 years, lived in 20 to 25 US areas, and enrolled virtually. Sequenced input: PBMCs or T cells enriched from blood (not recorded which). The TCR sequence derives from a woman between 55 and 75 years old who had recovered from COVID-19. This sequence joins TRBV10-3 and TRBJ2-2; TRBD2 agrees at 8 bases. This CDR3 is CATTAGGGTGELFF. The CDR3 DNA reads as TGTGCCACGACCGCGGGGGGCGGGACCGGGGAGCTGTTTTTT.